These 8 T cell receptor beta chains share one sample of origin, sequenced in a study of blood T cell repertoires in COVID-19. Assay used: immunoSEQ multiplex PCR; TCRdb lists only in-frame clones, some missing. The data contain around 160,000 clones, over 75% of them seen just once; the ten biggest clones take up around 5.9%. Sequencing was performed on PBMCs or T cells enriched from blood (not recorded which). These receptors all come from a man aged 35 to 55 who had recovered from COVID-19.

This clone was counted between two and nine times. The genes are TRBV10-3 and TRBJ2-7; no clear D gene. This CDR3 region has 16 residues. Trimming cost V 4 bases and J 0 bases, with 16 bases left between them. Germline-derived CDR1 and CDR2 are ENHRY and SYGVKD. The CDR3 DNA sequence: TGTGCCATCAGTGTACGTGTGAGCGAGAGCTCCTACGAGCAGTACTTC. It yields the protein CAISVRVSESSYEQYF.

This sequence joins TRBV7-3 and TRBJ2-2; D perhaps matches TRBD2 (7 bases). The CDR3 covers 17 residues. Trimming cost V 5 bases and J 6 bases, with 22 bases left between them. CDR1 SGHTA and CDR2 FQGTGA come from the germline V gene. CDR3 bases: TGTGCCAGCAGCCTCGGGCGCCGGGGGGCCGAGGCCGGGGAGCTGTTTTTT. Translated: CASSLGRRGAEAGELFF.

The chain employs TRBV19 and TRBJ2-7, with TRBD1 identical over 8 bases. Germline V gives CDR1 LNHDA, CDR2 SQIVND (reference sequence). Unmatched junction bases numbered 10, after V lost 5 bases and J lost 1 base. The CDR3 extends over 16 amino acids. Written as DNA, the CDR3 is TGTGCCAGTAGTCCAATCGGACAGGGTAGATCCTACGAGCAGTACTTC. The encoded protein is CASSPIGQGRSYEQYF.

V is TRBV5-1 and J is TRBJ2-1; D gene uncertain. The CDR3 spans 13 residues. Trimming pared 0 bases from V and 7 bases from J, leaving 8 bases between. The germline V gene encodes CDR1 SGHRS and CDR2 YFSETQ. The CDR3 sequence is CASSLDGQNEQFF. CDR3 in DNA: TGCGCCAGCAGCTTGGATGGCCAGAATGAGCAGTTCTTC. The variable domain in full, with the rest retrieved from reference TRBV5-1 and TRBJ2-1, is KAGVTQTPRYLIKTRGQQVTLSCSPISGHRSVSWYQQTPGQGLQFLFEYFSETQRNKGNFPGRFSGRQFSNSRSEMNVSTLELGDSALYLCASSLDGQNEQFFGPGTRLTVL.

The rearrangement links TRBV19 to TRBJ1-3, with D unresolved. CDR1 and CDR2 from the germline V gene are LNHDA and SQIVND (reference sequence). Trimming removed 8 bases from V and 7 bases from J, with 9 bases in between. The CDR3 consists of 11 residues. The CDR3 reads CASRFLNTIYF. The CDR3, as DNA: TGTGCCAGTCGGTTCCTTAACACCATATATTTT. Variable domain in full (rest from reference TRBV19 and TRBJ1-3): DGGITQSPKYLFRKEGQNVTLSCEQNLNHDAMYWYRQDPGQGLRLIYYSQIVNDFQKGDIAEGYSVSREKKESFPLTVTSAQKNPTAFYLCASRFLNTIYFGEGSWLTVV.

The CDR3 region is CASSQSGTAYSNQPQHF. As DNA, the CDR3 is TGCGCCAGCAGCCAATCCGGGACAGCCTATAGCAATCAGCCCCAGCATTTT. V usage is TRBV4-1 and J usage is TRBJ1-5; TRBD1 matches 7 bases. The trim removed 2 bases at V and 0 bases at J, leaving 7 bases unmatched. The V gene's germline CDR1 is MGHRA and CDR2 YSYEKL. This CDR3 spans 17 amino acids.

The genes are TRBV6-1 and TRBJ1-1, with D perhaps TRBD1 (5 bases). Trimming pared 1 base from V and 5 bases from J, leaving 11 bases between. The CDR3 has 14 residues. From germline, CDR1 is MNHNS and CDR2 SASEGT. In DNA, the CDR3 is TGTGCCAGCAGTGAAGTCATGGGGGGGACTGAAGCTTTCTTT. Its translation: CASSEVMGGTEAFF.

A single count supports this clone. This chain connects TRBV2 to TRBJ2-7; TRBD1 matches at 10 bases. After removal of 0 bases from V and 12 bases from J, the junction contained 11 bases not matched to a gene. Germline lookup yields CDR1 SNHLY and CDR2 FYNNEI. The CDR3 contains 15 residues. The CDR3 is CASSEARQGAAVGYF. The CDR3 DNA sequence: TGTGCCAGCAGTGAAGCGCGACAGGGGGCGGCGGTGGGGTACTTC.